This T cell receptor beta chain was found in a study of human CD8 memory T cell subsets. The CDR3 extends over 13 amino acids. Germline CDR1 reads MRHNA; CDR2 reads SNTAGT. Whole-study results and caveats: Estimates computed with Chao1 suggested greater diversity in stem-like memory T cells than in precursor exhausted T cells. Stem-like memory T cell repertoires barely overlapped those of precursor exhausted T cells. Stem-like memory and precursor exhausted T cells, unlike effector memory cells, were similarly highly diverse.

TCR beta libraries were made by UMI-labeled 5' RACE. TCRdb re-called the 5' RACE reads; one entry per CDR3 protein, DNA not given. The table lists about 4,900 distinct CDR3 sequences. On this clonotype: Its antigen is unidentified.

Source material: CD8+ T cells from PBMCs. The gene calls are TRBV6-4 and TRBJ2-1; TCRdb selects TRBD1, and the lack of DNA leaves this call unchecked. The origin of this receptor is a human donor in good health. The CDR3 reads CASSPGGSNEQFF.